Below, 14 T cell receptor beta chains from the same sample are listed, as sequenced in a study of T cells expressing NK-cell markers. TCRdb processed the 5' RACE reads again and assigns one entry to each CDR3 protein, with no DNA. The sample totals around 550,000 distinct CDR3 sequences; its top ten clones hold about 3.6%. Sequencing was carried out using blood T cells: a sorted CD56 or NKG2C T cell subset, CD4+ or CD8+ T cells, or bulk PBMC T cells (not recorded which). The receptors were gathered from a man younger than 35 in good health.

CDR3 loop: CASGGIGSGRPGELFF. The chain employs TRBV27 and TRBJ2-2; lacking DNA, the TRBD2 call made by TCRdb goes unchecked. CDR1 and CDR2 from the germline V gene are MNHEY and SMNVEV (reference sequence). This CDR3 is 16 amino acids long.

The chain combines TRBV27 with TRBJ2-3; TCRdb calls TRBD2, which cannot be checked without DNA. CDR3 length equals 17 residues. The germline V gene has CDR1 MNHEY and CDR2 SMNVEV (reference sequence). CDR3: CASTSGTSVPYTDTQYF.

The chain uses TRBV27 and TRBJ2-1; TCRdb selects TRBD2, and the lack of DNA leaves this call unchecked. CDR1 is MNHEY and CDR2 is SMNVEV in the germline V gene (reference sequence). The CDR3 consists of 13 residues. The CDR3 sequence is CASSRTLSGEQFF.

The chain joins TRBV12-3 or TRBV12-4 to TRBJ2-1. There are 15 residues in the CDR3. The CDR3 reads CASRVQHITTMKEFF.

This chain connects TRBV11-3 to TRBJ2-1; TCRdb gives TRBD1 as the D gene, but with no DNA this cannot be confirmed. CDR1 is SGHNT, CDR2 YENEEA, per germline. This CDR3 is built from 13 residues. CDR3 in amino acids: CASSFRDGQEQFF. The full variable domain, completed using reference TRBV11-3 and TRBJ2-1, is EAGVVQSPRYKIIEKKQPVAFWCNPISGHNTLYWYLQNLGQGPELLIRYENEEAVDDSQLPKDRFSAERLKGVDSTLKIQPAELGDSAVYLCASSFRDGQEQFFGPGTRLTVL.

CDR3 region: CASSLARQLMNTEAFF. The chain carries TRBV7-2 and TRBJ1-1. The CDR3 consists of 16 residues. Germline CDR1 SGHTA, CDR2 FQGNSA. The variable domain in full, completed from reference TRBV7-2 and TRBJ1-1, reads GAGVSQSPSNKVTEKGKDVELRCDPISGHTALYWYRQSLGQGLEFLIYFQGNSAPDKSGLPSDRFSAERTGGSVSTLTIQRTQQEDSAVYLCASSLARQLMNTEAFFGQGTRLTVV.

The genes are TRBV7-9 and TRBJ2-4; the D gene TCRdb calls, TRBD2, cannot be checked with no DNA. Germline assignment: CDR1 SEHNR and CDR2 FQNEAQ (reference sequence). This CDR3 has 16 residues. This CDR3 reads CASSLGEGLGKNIQYF.

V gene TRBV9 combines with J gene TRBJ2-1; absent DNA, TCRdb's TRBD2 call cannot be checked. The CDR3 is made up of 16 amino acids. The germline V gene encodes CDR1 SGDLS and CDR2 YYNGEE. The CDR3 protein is CASSIKLAGGRNEQFF.

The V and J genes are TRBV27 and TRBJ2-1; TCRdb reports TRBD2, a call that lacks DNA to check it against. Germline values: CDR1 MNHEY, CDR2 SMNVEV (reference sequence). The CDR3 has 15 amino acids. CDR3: CASRILGGTYNEQFF.

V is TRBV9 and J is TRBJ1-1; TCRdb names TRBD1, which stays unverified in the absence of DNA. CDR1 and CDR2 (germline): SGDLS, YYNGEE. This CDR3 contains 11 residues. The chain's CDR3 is CASSTGTEAFF.

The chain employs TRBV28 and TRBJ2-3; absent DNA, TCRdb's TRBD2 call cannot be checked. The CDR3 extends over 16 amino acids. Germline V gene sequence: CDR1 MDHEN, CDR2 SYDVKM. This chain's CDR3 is CAIVQDRGSLADTQYF.

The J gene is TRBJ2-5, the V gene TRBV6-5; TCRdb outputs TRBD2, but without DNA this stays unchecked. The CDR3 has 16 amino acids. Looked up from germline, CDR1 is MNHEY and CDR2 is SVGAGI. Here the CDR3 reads CASSYSRLAGIETQYF.

CDR3 residues: CASSPRAGGPYNEQFF. This chain connects TRBV18 to TRBJ2-1; TCRdb selects TRBD1, and the lack of DNA leaves this call unchecked. Germline-derived CDR1 and CDR2 are KGHSH and LQKENI. This CDR3 is built from 16 residues.

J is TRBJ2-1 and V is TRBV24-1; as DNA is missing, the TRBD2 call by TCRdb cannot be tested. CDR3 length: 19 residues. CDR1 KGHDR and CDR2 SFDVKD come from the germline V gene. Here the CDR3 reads CATSDPGLAGGPSINEQFF.